This T cell receptor beta chain appears in the sequencing data of a study of patients and donors after allogeneic stem cell transplantation. This clonotype was counted only a few times. V was trimmed by 0 bases and J by 5 bases, leaving 9 bases between them. The CDR3 contains 14 residues. Germline V gene sequence: CDR1 SGHRS, CDR2 YFSETQ. TCRdb re-called the RT-PCR reads through MiXCR, storing one row per CDR3 protein. The sample has roughly 250,000 distinct CDR3 sequences; roughly an eighth are singletons. The receptor comes from a human donor who was either an allogeneic HSCT recipient or a stem cell or donor lymphocyte infusion donor (not recorded which). It is not recorded whose cells these are; they may come from a transplant donor. The material sequenced was blood, either unsorted or a sorted T cell fraction (not recorded which). The chain recombines TRBV5-1 with TRBJ2-1; D is possibly TRBD2 (6 bases). CDR3 in amino acids: CASSLGGLDNEQFF. CDR3 nucleotide sequence: TGCGCCAGCAGCTTGGGGGGACTCGACAATGAGCAGTTCTTC.